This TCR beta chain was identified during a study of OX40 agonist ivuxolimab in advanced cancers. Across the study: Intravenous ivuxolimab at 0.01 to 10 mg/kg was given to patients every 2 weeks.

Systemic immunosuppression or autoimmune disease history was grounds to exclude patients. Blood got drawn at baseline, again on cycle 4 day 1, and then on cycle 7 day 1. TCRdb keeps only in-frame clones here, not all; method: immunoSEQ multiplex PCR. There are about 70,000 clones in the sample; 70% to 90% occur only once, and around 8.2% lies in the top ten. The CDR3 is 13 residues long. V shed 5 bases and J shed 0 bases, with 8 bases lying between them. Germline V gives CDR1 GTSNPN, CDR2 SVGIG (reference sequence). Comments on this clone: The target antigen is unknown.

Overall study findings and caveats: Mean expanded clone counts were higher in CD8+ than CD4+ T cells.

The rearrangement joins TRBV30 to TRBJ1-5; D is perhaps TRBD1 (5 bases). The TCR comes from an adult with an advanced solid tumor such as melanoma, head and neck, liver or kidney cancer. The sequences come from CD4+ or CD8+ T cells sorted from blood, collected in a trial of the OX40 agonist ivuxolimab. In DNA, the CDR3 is TGTGCCTGGGCCCAGGGTAGCAATCAGCCCCAGCATTTT. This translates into CAWAQGSNQPQHF.